The 31 T cell receptor beta chains listed next were all sequenced from one sample in a study of CD8+ T cells in alopecia areata. Sequencing used cDNA as its template, made by extracting RNA and reverse transcribing it. TCRdb keeps only in-frame clones here, not all; method: immunoSEQ multiplex PCR. Of some 100,000 clones detected, about 61% appear once; the ten largest clones hold 2.8%. The specimen was CD4+ T cells sorted from blood. These receptors were collected from a human donor in good health.

The chain links TRBV30 to TRBJ1-4, with D perhaps matching TRBD1 (6 bases). Trimming took 3 bases from V and 5 from J, leaving 13 bases between them. This CDR3 is 14 amino acids long. Looked up from germline, CDR1 is GTSNPN and CDR2 is SVGIG (reference sequence). The CDR3 nucleotides read TGTGCCTGGAGGGATGGACAGAGGAATGAAAAACTGTTTTTT. Protein sequence: CAWRDGQRNEKLFF.

The chain links TRBV27 to TRBJ2-7, with D possibly TRBD1 on 5 matching bases. Germline CDR1 MNHEY, CDR2 SMNVEV (reference sequence). This CDR3 contains 13 residues. V was trimmed by 2 bases and J by 8 bases, leaving 13 bases between them. The CDR3 sequence: CASSLGQGGKQYF. CDR3 in DNA: TGTGCCAGCAGTTTAGGGCAGGGTGGCAAGCAGTACTTC.

This clone came up a few times. This rearrangement joins TRBV7-8 to TRBJ2-1, with 8 bases fitting TRBD2. The CDR3 spans 15 residues. The germline V gene encodes CDR1 SGHVS and CDR2 FQNEAQ. Trimming removed 5 bases from V and 4 bases from J; junction bases left unmatched: 7. CDR3 nucleotide sequence: TGTGCCAGCAGCCAAGCACTAGCGGCTTACAATGAGCAGTTCTTC. Residues: CASSQALAAYNEQFF.

This chain links TRBV27 with TRBJ2-7; D gene uncertain. With 6 bases removed from V and 6 bases from J, the gap between germline ends came to 15 bases. Germline V gene sequence: CDR1 MNHEY, CDR2 SMNVEV (reference sequence). The CDR3 is 13 residues long. The CDR3 reads CASRLNAWSEQYF. CDR3 in DNA: TGTGCCAGCAGACTCAACGCATGGAGCGAGCAGTACTTC.

This clone has just a few counts. The chain couples TRBV23-1 to TRBJ2-4; D ambiguous. TRBV23-1 has ORF status, its function being uncertain. The V gene lost 1 base and the J gene lost 0 bases, with 16 bases spanning the gap. The CDR3 is 18 residues long. The CDR3 loop reads CASSQFPYKLPAKNIQYF. CDR3 in DNA: TGCGCCAGCAGTCAATTCCCCTACAAGTTACCAGCCAAAAACATTCAGTACTTC.

This clone occurred a few times. The chain recombines TRBV4-1 with TRBJ2-5; no firm D call. V lost 5 bases and J lost 2, with 18 bases in between. The CDR3 length is 16 residues. The germline gives CDR1 MGHRA, CDR2 YSYEKL. CDR3 bases: TGCGCCAGCAGCTCTAGTTCGGTTCTTGGGCAAGAGACCCAGTACTTC. Its translation: CASSSSSVLGQETQYF.

V usage is TRBV5-1 and J usage is TRBJ1-2; 9 nucleotides agree with TRBD1. V lost 3 bases, J lost 7 bases, and 7 bases stayed unmatched. There are 14 residues in the CDR3. Germline CDR1 is SGHRS and CDR2 is YFSETQ. CDR3 sequence (DNA): TGCGCCAGCAGCTCGGGACAGGGTATAGCTGGCTACACCTTC. Translated, it gives CASSSGQGIAGYTF.

This clone was seen more than once but under ten times. The junction shows a germline mismatch at one end, possibly a read error. The genes are TRBV6-6 and TRBJ2-7; TRBD1 matches at 12 bases. Germline V gene data show CDR1 as MNHNY and CDR2 as SVGAGI (reference sequence). This CDR3 is built from 12 residues. The CDR3 reads CASSSGQGASWF. The CDR3, as DNA: TGTGCCAGCAGTTCGGGACAGGGGGCCTCGTGGTTC.

V usage is TRBV29-1 and J usage is TRBJ1-5; D gene unclear. The V end lost 4 bases, the J end lost 8 bases, and 18 bases lay between the germline ends. Germline V gene sequence: CDR1 SQVTM, CDR2 ANQGSEA. The CDR3 sequence is 14 residues long. CDR3 residues: CSVVLSTRGKPQHF. The CDR3 DNA reads as TGCAGCGTTGTTTTGTCCACCCGGGGAAAGCCCCAGCATTTT.

This clone was observed a handful of times. The rearrangement joins TRBV7-9 to TRBJ1-4, with D hard to call. Looked up from germline, CDR1 is SEHNR and CDR2 is FQNEAQ (reference sequence). V lost 2 bases and J 0 bases, leaving 10 bases between the germline ends. The CDR3 has 16 amino acids. For the CDR3, the DNA is TGTGCCAGCAGCTTAAGTGGGCGAACAACTAATGAAAAACTGTTTTTT. It translates to CASSLSGRTTNEKLFF.

The chain couples TRBV29-1 to TRBJ1-4; D is perhaps TRBD1 (5 bases). The CDR3 is 13 residues long. From germline, CDR1 is SQVTM and CDR2 ANQGSEA. V was shortened by 5 bases and J by 5 bases, with 12 bases between the two germline ends. Here the CDR3 DNA reads TGCAGCGTTCCAGGGTTTCGGAATGAAAAACTGTTTTTT. Its translation is CSVPGFRNEKLFF.

The chain joins TRBV2 to TRBJ2-7; 7 bases are shared with TRBD2. This CDR3 is built from 14 residues. Germline values: CDR1 SNHLY, CDR2 FYNNEI. Trimming removed 7 bases from V and 3 bases from J; junction bases left unmatched: 9. In nucleotides, the CDR3 is TGTGCCAGCATGAGGGAGGGTACGGGCTACGAGCAGTACTTC. This encodes CASMREGTGYEQYF.

CDR3 coding DNA: TGTGCCAGCAGTGGGGAGGCAGATACGCAGTATTTT. Translated, it gives CASSGEADTQYF. The genes are TRBV2 and TRBJ2-3; D possibly corresponds to TRBD2 (6 bases). Germline lookup yields CDR1 SNHLY and CDR2 FYNNEI. V was clipped by 4 bases and J by 4 bases, with 6 bases between them. This CDR3 has 12 residues.

The rearrangement uses TRBV5-6 and TRBJ1-5; D might be TRBD1 (5 bases). Trimming left V 0 bases short and J 6 bases short, with 13 bases between. Germline V gene data show CDR1 as SGHDT and CDR2 as YYEEEE. This CDR3 spans 15 amino acids. CDR3 sequence: CASSLAGGLGQPQHF. CDR3 nucleotides: TGTGCCAGCAGCTTGGCGGGGGGGTTAGGTCAGCCCCAGCATTTT.

The rearrangement links TRBV5-1 to TRBJ2-5; D is unclear. Germline values: CDR1 SGHRS, CDR2 YFSETQ. Trimming removed 0 bases at V and 1 base at J, with 7 bases between. CDR3 length equals 14 residues. The CDR3 here is CASSLASPQETQYF. As DNA, the CDR3 is TGCGCCAGCAGCTTGGCTAGTCCCCAAGAGACCCAGTACTTC.

This chain connects TRBV5-1 to TRBJ1-3; D is possibly TRBD1 (5 bases). The V gene's germline CDR1 is SGHRS and CDR2 YFSETQ. V lost 0 bases, J lost 2 bases, and 12 bases lay in between. The length of the CDR3 is 16 residues. DNA of the CDR3: TGCGCCAGCAGCTTGGAGGGGTGGAACGCTGGAAACACCATATATTTT. It is translated as CASSLEGWNAGNTIYF.

This clone has only a few counts. This chain connects TRBV29-1 to TRBJ2-1; D tentatively reads TRBD1 or TRBD2 (5 bases each). The germline V gene encodes CDR1 SQVTM and CDR2 ANQGSEA. There are 16 residues in the CDR3. Deletions cut 0 bases from V and 0 bases from J, with 12 bases between. CDR3 residues: CSVEEGTEFSYNEQFF. CDR3 DNA: TGCAGCGTTGAAGAAGGGACCGAGTTCTCCTACAATGAGCAGTTCTTC.

V gene TRBV5-1 combines with J gene TRBJ2-3, with D hard to call. CDR1 and CDR2 from the germline V gene are SGHRS and YFSETQ. Trimming removed 8 bases from V and 0 bases from J, with 16 bases in between. The CDR3 runs to 15 residues. CDR3 protein: CASRSAASSTDTQYF. CDR3 nucleotide sequence: TGCGCCAGTCGCTCGGCGGCTTCTAGCACAGATACGCAGTATTTT.

This chain joins TRBV2 and TRBJ1-2, with D hard to call. V was pared by 4 bases and J by 6 bases, with 9 bases between. This CDR3 is 12 amino acids long. Germline values: CDR1 SNHLY, CDR2 FYNNEI. CDR3 in DNA: TGTGCCAGCAGTGTAACAGTACATGGCTACACCTTC. Protein product: CASSVTVHGYTF. The variable domain in full, completed from reference TRBV2 and TRBJ1-2, reads EPEVTQTPSHQVTQMGQEVILRCVPISNHLYFYWYRQILGQKVEFLVSFYNNEISEKSEIFDDQFSVERPDGSNFTLKIRSTKLEDSAMYFCASSVTVHGYTFGSGTRLTVV.

This rearrangement joins TRBV18 to TRBJ2-2; D is unresolved. V lost 6 bases to trimming and J lost 6 bases, with 8 bases between them. The CDR3 has 12 residues. In germline, CDR1 is KGHSH, CDR2 LQKENI. The CDR3 is CASSPRAGELFF. The DNA of the CDR3 is TGTGCCAGCTCCCCCCGTGCCGGGGAGCTGTTTTTT. Variable domain in full (rest from reference TRBV18 and TRBJ2-2): NAGVMQNPRHLVRRRGQEARLRCSPMKGHSHVYWYRQLPEEGLKFMVYLQKENIIDESGMPKERFSAEFPKEGPSILRIQQVVRGDSAAYFCASSPRAGELFFGEGSRLTVL.

The rearrangement links TRBV5-1 to TRBJ2-5; TRBD2 is a possible D gene (7 bases). V lost 7 bases, J lost 2 bases, and 18 bases lay in between. Per the germline V gene, CDR1 is SGHRS and CDR2 is YFSETQ. CDR3 length: 15 residues. CDR3 region: CASQQAGDIQETQYF. The CDR3 coding sequence is TGCGCCAGCCAACAGGCGGGGGACATACAAGAGACCCAGTACTTC.

The chain couples TRBV5-4 to TRBJ2-7; D not resolved. From germline, CDR1 is SGHNT and CDR2 YYREEE (reference sequence). V was clipped by 0 bases and J by 0 bases, with 10 bases between them. The CDR3 has 15 residues. The CDR3 loop is CASSLDPVLSYEQYF. CDR3 bases: TGTGCCAGCAGCTTGGATCCGGTGCTCTCCTACGAGCAGTACTTC. The full variable domain, rest sourced from reference TRBV5-4 and TRBJ2-7, is ETGVTQSPTHLIKTRGQQVTLRCSSQSGHNTVSWYQQALGQGPQFIFQYYREEENGRGNFPPRFSGLQFPNYSSELNVNALELDDSALYLCASSLDPVLSYEQYFGPGTRLTVT.

This clone was seen only a few times. The chain is built from TRBV4-1 and TRBJ1-2; 10 bases agree with TRBD1. V shed 3 bases and J 4 bases; nucleotides not matched to a gene: 5. Looked up from germline, CDR1 is MGHRA and CDR2 is YSYEKL. The CDR3 contains 15 residues. The CDR3 nucleotides are TGCGCCAGCAGCCAGGCGACAGGGGGCGGCTATGGCTACACCTTC. Its translation: CASSQATGGGYGYTF.

This clone has more than one count but fewer than ten. V and J are TRBV30 and TRBJ1-2; D is unresolved. Per germline, CDR1 GTSNPN and CDR2 SVGIG (reference sequence). The V end was cut by 7 bases, the J end by 8 bases, with 11 bases between. The CDR3 is 10 residues long. As DNA, the CDR3 is TGTGCCTCGGGAGTGTCCGGCTACACCTTC. Its translation: CASGVSGYTF.

The gene calls are TRBV29-1 and TRBJ1-2; 8 bases agree with TRBD1. This CDR3 is built from 10 residues. Germline CDR1 and CDR2: SQVTM and ANQGSEA. Losses at the gene ends were 6 bases for V and 8 bases for J; bases not matched to a gene: 2. CDR3 coding DNA: TGCAGCGTCAGGGGGCCCGGCTACACCTTC. It yields the protein CSVRGPGYTF.

The genes are TRBV7-9 and TRBJ2-6; D gene ambiguous. The V gene lost 7 bases and the J gene lost 0 bases, with 16 bases spanning the gap. CDR1 and CDR2 (germline): SEHNR, FQNEAQ (reference sequence). This CDR3 region has 17 residues. CDR3 sequence: CASTGQAPDSGANVLTF. The DNA for the CDR3 is TGTGCCAGCACCGGTCAGGCTCCGGACTCTGGGGCCAACGTCCTGACTTTC.

This clone turned up a few times. The chain carries TRBV29-1 and TRBJ2-3; D is unclear. The CDR3 loop spans 11 amino acids. With 5 bases removed from V and 3 bases from J, the gap between germline ends came to 6 bases. Per germline, CDR1 SQVTM and CDR2 ANQGSEA. CDR3 DNA: TGCAGCGTTAGGCGGACAGATACGCAGTATTTT. It specifies CSVRRTDTQYF.

Only a few counts were recorded for this clone. V usage is TRBV6-5 and J usage is TRBJ1-2; no reliable D call. The length of the CDR3 is 13 residues. Trimming left V 5 bases short and J 4 bases short, with 11 bases between. Germline V lookup: CDR1 MNHEY, CDR2 SVGAGI. The CDR3, as DNA: TGTGCCAGCAGTGGGAGTGCGGGCTATGGCTACACCTTC. Translating it yields CASSGSAGYGYTF.

J is TRBJ2-5 and V is TRBV9, with 14 bases aligning to TRBD2. This CDR3 contains 16 residues. Losses at the gene ends were 4 bases for V and 5 bases for J; bases not matched to a gene: 7. CDR1 and CDR2 (germline): SGDLS, YYNGEE. The CDR3 DNA reads as TGTGCCAGCAGCCCGACTAGCGGGGGGGCCCGGGAGACCCAGTACTTC. Translated: CASSPTSGGARETQYF.

CDR3 DNA sequence: TGCAGCGTTGAAGAGGGGGCCACTCGGAAACTGTTTTTT. Protein sequence: CSVEEGATRKLFF. The chain combines TRBV29-1 with TRBJ1-4, with D tentatively TRBD1 (6 bases). The CDR3 consists of 13 residues. In germline, CDR1 is SQVTM, CDR2 ANQGSEA. V lost 0 bases, J lost 11 bases, and 13 bases lay in between.

The chain combines TRBV6-1 with TRBJ2-1; D possibly uses TRBD1 or TRBD2 (5 bases each). Germline assignment: CDR1 MNHNS and CDR2 SASEGT. V was cut by 6 bases and J by 9 bases, with 18 bases left in between. This CDR3 has 14 residues. DNA of the CDR3: TGTGCCAGCAGCCGGGACCGAATTAACAGTGAGCAGTTCTTC. Its protein product is CASSRDRINSEQFF.